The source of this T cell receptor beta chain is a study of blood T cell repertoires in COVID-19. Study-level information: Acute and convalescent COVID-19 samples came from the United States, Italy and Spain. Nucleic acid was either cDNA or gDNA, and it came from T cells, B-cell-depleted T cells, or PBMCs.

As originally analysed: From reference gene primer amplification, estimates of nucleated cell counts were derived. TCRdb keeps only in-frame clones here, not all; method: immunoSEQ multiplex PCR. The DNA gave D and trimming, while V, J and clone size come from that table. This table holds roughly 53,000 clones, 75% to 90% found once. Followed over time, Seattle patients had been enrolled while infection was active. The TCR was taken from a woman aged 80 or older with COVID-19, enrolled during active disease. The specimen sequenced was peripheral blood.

The CDR3 region is CASRLSGTGTYNEQFF. CDR3 DNA: TGTGCCAGCAGACTAAGCGGGACAGGGACTTACAATGAGCAGTTCTTC. The V gene is TRBV27, the J gene TRBJ2-1, with TRBD1 matching over 9 bases. In germline, CDR1 is MNHEY, CDR2 SMNVEV (reference sequence). Germline trimming cut 6 bases from V and 4 bases from J; bases unmatched to any gene: 10. CDR3 size: 16 residues.